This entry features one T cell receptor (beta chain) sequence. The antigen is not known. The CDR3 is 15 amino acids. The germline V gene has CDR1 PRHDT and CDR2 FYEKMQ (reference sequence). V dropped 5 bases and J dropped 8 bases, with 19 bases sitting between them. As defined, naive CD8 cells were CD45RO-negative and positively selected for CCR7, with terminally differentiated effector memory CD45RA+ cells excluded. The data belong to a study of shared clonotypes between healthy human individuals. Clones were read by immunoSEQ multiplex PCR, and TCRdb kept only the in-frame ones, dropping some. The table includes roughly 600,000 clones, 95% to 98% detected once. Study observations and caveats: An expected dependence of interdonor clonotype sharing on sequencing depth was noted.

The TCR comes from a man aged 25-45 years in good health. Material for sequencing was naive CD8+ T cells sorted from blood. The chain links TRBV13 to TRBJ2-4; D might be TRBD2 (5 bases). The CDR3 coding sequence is TGTGCCAGCAGCACCGCTAGCAATCAGGTGGACATTCAGTACTTC. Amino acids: CASSTASNQVDIQYF.